This T cell receptor (beta chain) was documented in a study of shared clonotypes between healthy human individuals. Sequencing used immunoSEQ multiplex PCR; TCRdb keeps in-frame clones, though not all of them. The data hold 550,000 to 700,000 clones, with around three quarters observed a single time. CDR1 KGHSH and CDR2 LQKENI come from the germline V gene. V lost 0 bases, J lost 0 bases, and 9 bases lay in between. The CDR3 contains 17 residues. This chain joins TRBV18 and TRBJ2-6, with D maybe TRBD2 (5 bases). Sequenced: memory CD4+ T cells sorted from blood. The subset is: CD45RA-negative fraction. This sequence was found in a woman in her twenties or thirties in good health. The CDR3 nucleotides are TGTGCCAGCTCACCACCCGGTCGGGGCTCTGGGGCCAACGTCCTGACTTTC. Amino acid sequence: CASSPPGRGSGANVLTF.